Shown below are 20 T cell receptor beta chains from a single sample sequenced in a study of T cell changes during pregnancy in multiple sclerosis (dated by TCRdb to between 2018 and 2020). Receptor amplification or capture employed the immunoSEQ multiplex PCR assay. TCRdb carries this immuneACCESS record with in-frame sequences only. Its versions omit some clonotypes, under half of them owing to an unresolved V gene in the studies checked, with the rest unexplained. Within this sample are some 27,000 clones, with approximately 88% of them counted one time only. The ten biggest clones cover 7% to 9% of the sample. The sequences come from CD8+ T cells from peripheral blood mononuclear cells, collected before pregnancy. Source of these receptors: a female donor with multiple sclerosis, enrolled in a pregnancy study.

This clone was seen just once. The J gene is TRBJ1-6, the V gene TRBV4-1; 7 nucleotides match TRBD1. CDR3 size: 17 residues. With 0 bases clipped from V and 3 bases from J, the junction kept 5 bases outside the gene matches. Germline V gives CDR1 MGHRA, CDR2 YSYEKL. The CDR3 spells CASSQERTGVYNSPLHF. The CDR3 coding sequence is TGCGCCAGCAGCCAAGAAAGGACAGGCGTCTATAATTCACCCCTCCACTTT.

CDR3 sequence: CASSHVPGQEGMGSYEQYF. DNA for the CDR3: TGCGCCAGCAGCCACGTACCGGGACAGGAAGGCATGGGCTCCTACGAGCAGTACTTC. The rearrangement uses TRBV4-1 and TRBJ2-7; 8 nucleotides match TRBD1. V was pared by 3 bases and J by 0 bases, with 16 bases of the junction left unmatched. The CDR3 runs to 19 residues. Germline CDR1 reads MGHRA; CDR2 reads YSYEKL.

The genes are TRBV4-1 and TRBJ1-6; D is undetermined. The CDR3 loop spans 14 amino acids. Trimming took off 0 bases at V and 7 bases at J, with 7 bases between the two ends. From germline, CDR1 is MGHRA and CDR2 YSYEKL. The DNA of the CDR3 is TGCGCCAGCAGCCAAGATCGAACAAATTCACCCCTCCACTTT. It translates to CASSQDRTNSPLHF.

The genes are TRBV9 and TRBJ2-7, with 7 bases lining up with TRBD1. CDR3 length: 15 amino acids. Trimming at V came to 3 bases and at J to 6 bases, leaving 12 bases not matched to a gene. Germline values: CDR1 SGDLS, CDR2 YYNGEE. Written as DNA, the CDR3 is TGTGCCAGCAGCGGGAGTACAGGGGCCTTATCCGAGCAGTACTTC. Translated, it gives CASSGSTGALSEQYF. The variable domain in full, completed from reference TRBV9 and TRBJ2-7, reads DSGVTQTPKHLITATGQRVTLRCSPRSGDLSVYWYQQSLDQGLQFLIQYYNGEERAKGNILERFSAQQFPDLHSELNLSSLELGDSALYFCASSGSTGALSEQYFGPGTRLTVT.

This clone was seen a few times. CDR3 coding DNA: TGTGCCAGCAGTGAGGGGGCGTACAATGAGCAGTTCTTC. It specifies CASSEGAYNEQFF. The V call is TRBV6-4, the J call TRBJ2-1; possible D gene TRBD1, 6 bases. Germline assignment: CDR1 MRHNA and CDR2 SNTAGT. Trimming cost V 3 bases and J 4 bases, with 7 bases left between them. The CDR3 consists of 13 residues.

Here the CDR3 reads CASSKPNPTSPQGYTF. The CDR3 DNA follows: TGTGCCAGCAGCAAACCCAATCCCACGAGTCCACAGGGCTACACCTTC. The chain uses TRBV21-1 and TRBJ1-2; the table's TRBD1 call for D was not verified on the DNA. TRBV21-1 is assigned pseudogene status. The CDR3 totals 16 residues.

The genes are TRBV5-1 and TRBJ1-3; the D is unclear. With 1 base removed from V and 4 bases from J, the gap between germline ends came to 18 bases. Germline V CDR1 and CDR2: SGHRS, YFSETQ. The CDR3 has 17 residues. Here the CDR3 reads CASSLLSMGLPGNTIYF. CDR3 nucleotides: TGCGCCAGCAGCTTGCTATCCATGGGCCTGCCCGGAAACACCATATATTTT.

V usage is TRBV6-5 and J usage is TRBJ2-7; D is undetermined. This CDR3 contains 13 residues. Germline V gives CDR1 MNHEY, CDR2 SVGAGI. Trimming removed 2 bases at V and 3 bases at J, with 8 bases between. In nucleotides, the CDR3 is TGTGCCAGCAGTTACGCGGAGTACTACGAGCAGTACTTC. This codes for CASSYAEYYEQYF.

The chain links TRBV5-1 to TRBJ2-1; D may be TRBD1 (5 bases). The V gene lost 3 bases and the J gene lost 0 bases, with 10 bases spanning the gap. The CDR3 has 15 residues. CDR1 is SGHRS and CDR2 is YFSETQ in the germline V gene. This CDR3 is CASSSRASSYNEQFF. The CDR3 DNA is TGCGCCAGCAGCTCCAGGGCTAGCTCCTACAATGAGCAGTTCTTC.

This clone was recorded once. The chain uses TRBV6-1 and TRBJ2-1; possible D gene TRBD2, 6 bases. Germline-derived CDR1 and CDR2 are MNHNS and SASEGT. Trimming took off 2 bases at V and 5 bases at J, with 16 bases between the two ends. The CDR3 has 16 amino acids. CDR3 sequence reads: CASSEYGGRGNNEQFF. CDR3 nucleotide sequence: TGTGCCAGCAGTGAATATGGGGGGAGAGGGAACAATGAGCAGTTCTTC.

This chain links TRBV10-2 with TRBJ1-2, with D perhaps matching TRBD1 (6 bases). V lost 8 bases to trimming and J lost 4 bases, with 8 bases between them. The CDR3 length is 11 residues. Germline V CDR1 and CDR2: WSHSY, SAAADI. CDR3 in amino acids: CASGGPYGYTF. In DNA form, the CDR3 reads TGCGCCAGCGGGGGCCCCTATGGCTACACCTTC.

This clone is judged medium-sized. The chain combines TRBV13 with TRBJ1-2, with D tentatively TRBD1 (5 bases). CDR1 is PRHDT and CDR2 is FYEKMQ in the germline V gene (reference sequence). Between the trimmed V and J ends, which lost 3 bases and 2 bases, there was a span of 13 bases. The CDR3 is made up of 15 amino acids. The CDR3 sequence is CASSFTGLKNYGYTF. The CDR3 nucleotides read TGTGCCAGCAGCTTTACGGGACTGAAGAACTATGGCTACACCTTC.

This chain connects TRBV5-1 to TRBJ2-1; weak D call: TRBD2 (6 bases). V was shortened by 0 bases and J by 2 bases, with 9 bases between the two germline ends. Germline CDR1 is SGHRS and CDR2 is YFSETQ. The CDR3 totals 15 residues. The CDR3 spells CASSLGLATYNEQFF. CDR3 nucleotides: TGCGCCAGCAGCTTGGGGCTAGCGACCTACAATGAGCAGTTCTTC. Drawing the rest from reference TRBV5-1 and TRBJ2-1, the complete variable domain is KAGVTQTPRYLIKTRGQQVTLSCSPISGHRSVSWYQQTPGQGLQFLFEYFSETQRNKGNFPGRFSGRQFSNSRSEMNVSTLELGDSALYLCASSLGLATYNEQFFGPGTRLTVL.

The chain links TRBV7-2 to TRBJ1-3; unclear D gene. The CDR3 runs 16 residues. Trimming took 4 bases from V and 1 from J, leaving 14 bases between them. Germline-derived CDR1 and CDR2 are SGHTA and FQGNSA. The CDR3 DNA follows: TGTGCCAGCAGCTCTTGGCCCTTTTCTTCTGGAAACACCATATATTTT. This sequence encodes CASSSWPFSSGNTIYF.

In DNA, the CDR3 is TGTGCCAGCAGCTTCGACAGGGGGTGGAACACCGGGGAGCTGTTTTTT. Translation: CASSFDRGWNTGELFF. The V call is TRBV7-8, the J call TRBJ2-2; 9 positions agree with TRBD1. Trimming removed 3 bases from V and 1 base from J; junction bases left unmatched: 3. Per the germline V gene, CDR1 is SGHVS and CDR2 is FQNEAQ. This CDR3 spans 16 amino acids.

The rearrangement uses TRBV6-1 and TRBJ1-1, with 9 bases identical to TRBD1. J was trimmed by 8 bases and V by 5 bases; bases with no gene match: 9. CDR1 MNHNS and CDR2 SASEGT come from the germline V gene. This CDR3 region has 14 residues. Here the CDR3 reads CASSWGDRVVEAFF. CDR3 DNA: TGTGCCAGCAGTTGGGGGGACAGGGTGGTAGAAGCTTTCTTT.

This chain connects TRBV6-1 to TRBJ1-4; 12 bases fit TRBD1. Germline CDR1 MNHNS, CDR2 SASEGT. Trimming cost V 5 bases and J 10 bases; bases outside gene matches: 5. CDR3 size: 14 residues. CDR3 loop: CASSSGTGGGKLFF. The CDR3 DNA is TGTGCCAGCAGTTCCGGGACAGGGGGCGGAAAACTGTTTTTT.

The CDR3 loop is CASSFGSNYGYTF. CDR3 bases: TGTGCCAGCAGTTTCGGGAGTAACTATGGCTACACCTTC. The gene calls are TRBV27 and TRBJ1-2; no reliable D call. CDR1 is MNHEY, CDR2 SMNVEV, per germline (reference sequence). The V end lost 3 bases, the J end lost 1 base, and 6 bases lay between the germline ends. This CDR3 has 13 residues.

The genes are TRBV5-4 and TRBJ1-2, with 9 bases matching TRBD1. The germline V gene encodes CDR1 SGHNT and CDR2 YYREEE (reference sequence). With 3 bases clipped from V and 8 bases from J, the junction kept 11 bases outside the gene matches. The CDR3 runs 15 residues. CDR3 nucleotide sequence: TGTGCCAGCAGCTCAGACAGGGGGGCTCCTCGAGGCTACACCTTC. This translates into CASSSDRGAPRGYTF.

The chain has TRBV18 and TRBJ2-2; a possible D gene is TRBD1 (6 bases). The length of the CDR3 is 14 residues. Germline CDR1 KGHSH, CDR2 LQKENI. The V end lost 3 bases, the J end lost 1 base, and 6 bases lay between the germline ends. The CDR3 nucleotides are TGTGCCAGCTCACCGACAGGGAACACCGGGGAGCTGTTTTTT. Its translation: CASSPTGNTGELFF.